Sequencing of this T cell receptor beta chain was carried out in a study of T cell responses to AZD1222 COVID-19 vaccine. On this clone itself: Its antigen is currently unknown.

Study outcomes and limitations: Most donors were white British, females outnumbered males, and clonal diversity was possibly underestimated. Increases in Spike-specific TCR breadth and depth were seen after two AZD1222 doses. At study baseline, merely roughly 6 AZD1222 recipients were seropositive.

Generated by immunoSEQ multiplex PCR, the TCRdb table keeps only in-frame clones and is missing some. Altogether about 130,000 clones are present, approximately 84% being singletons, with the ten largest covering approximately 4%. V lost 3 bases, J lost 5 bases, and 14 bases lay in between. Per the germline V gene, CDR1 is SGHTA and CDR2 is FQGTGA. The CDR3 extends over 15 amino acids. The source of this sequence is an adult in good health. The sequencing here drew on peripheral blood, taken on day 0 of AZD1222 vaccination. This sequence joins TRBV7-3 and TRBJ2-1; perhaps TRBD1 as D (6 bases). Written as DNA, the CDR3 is TGTGCCAGCAGCTTTTTAGAGACAGGACACAATGAGCAGTTCTTC. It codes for CASSFLETGHNEQFF.